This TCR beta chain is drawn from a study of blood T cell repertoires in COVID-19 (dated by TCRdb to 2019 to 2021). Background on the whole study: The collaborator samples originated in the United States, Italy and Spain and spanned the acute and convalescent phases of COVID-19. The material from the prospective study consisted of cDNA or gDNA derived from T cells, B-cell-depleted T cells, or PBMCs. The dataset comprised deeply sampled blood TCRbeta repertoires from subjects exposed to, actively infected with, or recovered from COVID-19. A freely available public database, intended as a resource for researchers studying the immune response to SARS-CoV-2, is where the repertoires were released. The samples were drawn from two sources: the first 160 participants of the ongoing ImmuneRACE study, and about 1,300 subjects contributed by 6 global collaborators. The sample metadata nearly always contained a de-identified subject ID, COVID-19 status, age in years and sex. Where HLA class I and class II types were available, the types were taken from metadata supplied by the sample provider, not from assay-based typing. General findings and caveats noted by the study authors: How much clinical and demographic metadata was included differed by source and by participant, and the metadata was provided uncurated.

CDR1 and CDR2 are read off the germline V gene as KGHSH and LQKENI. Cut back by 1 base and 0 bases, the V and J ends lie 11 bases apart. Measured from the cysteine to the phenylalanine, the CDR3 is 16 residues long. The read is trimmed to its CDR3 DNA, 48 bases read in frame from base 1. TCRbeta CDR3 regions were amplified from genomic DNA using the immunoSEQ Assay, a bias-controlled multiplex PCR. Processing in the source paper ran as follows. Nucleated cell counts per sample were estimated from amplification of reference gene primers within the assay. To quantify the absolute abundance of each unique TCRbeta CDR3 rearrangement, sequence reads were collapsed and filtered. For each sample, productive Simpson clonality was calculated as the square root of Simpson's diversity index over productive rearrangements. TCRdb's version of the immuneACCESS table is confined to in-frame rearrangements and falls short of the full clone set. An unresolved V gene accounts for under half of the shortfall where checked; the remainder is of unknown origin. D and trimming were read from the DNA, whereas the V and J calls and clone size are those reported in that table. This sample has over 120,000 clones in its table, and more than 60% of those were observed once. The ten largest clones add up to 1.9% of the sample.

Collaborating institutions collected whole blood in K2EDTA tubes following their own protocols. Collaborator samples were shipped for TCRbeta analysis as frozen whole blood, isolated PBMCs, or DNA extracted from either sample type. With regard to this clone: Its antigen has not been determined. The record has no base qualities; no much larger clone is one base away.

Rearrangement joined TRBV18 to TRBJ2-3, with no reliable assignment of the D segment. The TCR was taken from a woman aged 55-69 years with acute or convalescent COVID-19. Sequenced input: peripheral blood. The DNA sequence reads TGTGCCAGCTCACCACTGGGCCGATCTAGCACAGATACGCAGTATTTT. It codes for CASSPLGRSSTDTQYF. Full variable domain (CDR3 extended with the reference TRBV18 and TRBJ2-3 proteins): NAGVMQNPRHLVRRRGQEARLRCSPMKGHSHVYWYRQLPEEGLKFMVYLQKENIIDESGMPKERFSAEFPKEGPSILRIQQVVRGDSAAYFCASSPLGRSSTDTQYFGPGTRLTVL.